The 14 T cell receptor beta chains given below trace back to one sample, sequenced in a study of T cells in Graves' hyperthyroidism and ophthalmopathy. TCR beta CDR3 regions were amplified from RNA transcripts. First-round RT-PCR targeting the TCR CDR3 was performed with the HTBI primer set. TCRdb passed the multiplex PCR reads through MiXCR, listing each CDR3 protein once. The sample lists about 840,000 distinct CDR3 sequences, more than 30% occurring once. Sequenced input: blood. The source of these receptors is a man aged 18-30 years with Graves' hyperthyroidism.

In this sample, this clonotype turned up many times. The CDR3 DNA follows: TGTGCCAGCAGCTTATGGGGTCAGGAAGAAAAACTGTTTTTT. It yields the protein CASSLWGQEEKLFF. This rearrangement joins TRBV7-2 to TRBJ1-4; D uncertain. Germline loops: CDR1 SGHTA, CDR2 FQGNSA. V was pared by 2 bases and J by 8 bases, with 12 bases between. This CDR3 is built from 14 residues.

This clonotype was seen ten or more times. V usage is TRBV2 and J usage is TRBJ2-7; a possible D gene is TRBD2 (7 bases). V was clipped by 8 bases and J by 3 bases, with 14 bases between them. Germline V gene lookup returns CDR1 SNHLY and CDR2 FYNNEI. This CDR3 spans 13 amino acids. CDR3 loop: CASGGGLFYEQYF. CDR3 sequence (DNA): TGTGCCAGCGGGGGGGGGCTGTTCTACGAGCAGTACTTC. The full variable domain, its missing parts supplied by reference TRBV2 and TRBJ2-7, is EPEVTQTPSHQVTQMGQEVILRCVPISNHLYFYWYRQILGQKVEFLVSFYNNEISEKSEIFDDQFSVERPDGSNFTLKIRSTKLEDSAMYFCASGGGLFYEQYFGPGTRLTVT.

This clonotype was recorded only once. V usage is TRBV2 and J usage is TRBJ2-5; no clear D gene. Germline CDR1 is SNHLY and CDR2 is FYNNEI. There are 13 residues in the CDR3. The V end lost 6 bases, the J end lost 0 bases, and 8 bases lay between the germline ends. The DNA for the CDR3 is TGTGCCAGCAGCTGGAGATACCAAGAGACCCAGTACTTC. Protein: CASSWRYQETQYF.

V and J are TRBV11-2 and TRBJ1-6, with D possibly matching TRBD1 (6 bases). Trimming took 5 bases from V and 7 from J, leaving 12 bases between them. This CDR3 spans 14 amino acids. The V gene's germline CDR1 is SGHAT and CDR2 FQNNGV. CDR3 loop: CASSTGSGNSPLHF. In DNA form, the CDR3 reads TGTGCCAGCAGCACAGGGTCGGGCAATTCACCCCTCCACTTT.

This clonotype was detected only a few times. V usage is TRBV29-1 and J usage is TRBJ2-2; perhaps TRBD1 as D (6 bases). This CDR3 spans 13 amino acids. Germline loops: CDR1 SQVTM, CDR2 ANQGSEA. Trimming left V 7 bases short and J 4 bases short, with 13 bases between. The DNA for the CDR3 is TGCAGCGCTGAGGGGGTTCGCACCGGGGAGCTGTTTTTT. The encoded protein is CSAEGVRTGELFF.

This chain joins TRBV29-1 and TRBJ2-7; 8 positions match TRBD2. This CDR3 has 16 amino acids. Per the germline V gene, CDR1 is SQVTM and CDR2 is ANQGSEA. Losses at the gene ends were 5 bases for V and 5 bases for J; bases not matched to a gene: 17. The chain's CDR3 is CSVFRGGERESHEQYF. CDR3 coding DNA: TGCAGCGTTTTTCGTGGTGGGGAGCGGGAGAGCCACGAGCAGTACTTC.

This clonotype was seen many times. The chain joins TRBV9 to TRBJ1-2; TRBD1 is a possible D gene (5 bases). Germline V gene lookup returns CDR1 SGDLS and CDR2 YYNGEE. The CDR3 length is 15 residues. Deletions cut 3 bases from V and 0 bases from J, with 12 bases between. The CDR3 DNA follows: TGTGCCAGCAGCGCCAGGGAACTAGCTAACTATGGCTACACCTTC. Translating gives CASSARELANYGYTF.

This clonotype was found a few times. The chain carries TRBV7-9 and TRBJ1-1; weak D call: TRBD1 (6 bases). Trimming pared 4 bases from V and 10 bases from J, leaving 13 bases between. The CDR3 is 12 residues long. From germline, CDR1 is SEHNR and CDR2 FQNEAQ (reference sequence). The CDR3 sequence is CASSSEGGAAFF. The CDR3 DNA is TGTGCCAGCAGCTCGGAGGGGGGGGCAGCTTTCTTT.

The V and J genes are TRBV10-1 and TRBJ2-2; 8 bases are a match to TRBD2. V lost 2 bases to trimming and J lost 4 bases; unmatched junction nucleotides: 3. The CDR3 is 15 amino acids. From germline, CDR1 is WNHNN and CDR2 SYGVQD (reference sequence). The CDR3 protein is CASSEGREGTGELFF. The CDR3 DNA reads as TGCGCCAGCAGTGAGGGACGGGAGGGCACCGGGGAGCTGTTTTTT.

This clonotype was seen a few times. V and J are TRBV10-3 and TRBJ1-2; D unclear. The CDR3 runs to 12 residues. With 2 bases removed from V and 4 bases from J, the gap between germline ends came to 5 bases. The germline V gene encodes CDR1 ENHRY and CDR2 SYGVKD. The CDR3 is CAISETAYGYTF. The CDR3 region has the DNA TGTGCCATCAGTGAGACTGCCTATGGCTACACCTTC.

This clonotype was counted between two and nine times. The chain joins TRBV6-5 to TRBJ1-1; tentatively, D is TRBD1 (6 bases). Per the germline V gene, CDR1 is MNHEY and CDR2 is SVGAGI. V was cut by 5 bases and J by 3 bases, with 13 bases left in between. The CDR3 contains 14 residues. This chain's CDR3 is CASSPGVGDTEAFF. Written as DNA, the CDR3 is TGTGCCAGCAGTCCAGGGGTTGGGGACACTGAAGCTTTCTTT.

V is TRBV19 and J is TRBJ2-7, with D tentatively TRBD2 (7 bases). The CDR3 is 15 amino acids. Germline V gene data show CDR1 as LNHDA and CDR2 as SQIVND (reference sequence). V was clipped by 6 bases and J by 0 bases, with 15 bases between them. The CDR3 protein is CASRPSGGYSYEQYF. CDR3 DNA sequence: TGTGCCAGTAGGCCCTCGGGGGGCTACTCCTACGAGCAGTACTTC.

As concerns this clonotype: A much larger clone sits a single nucleotide away, making a read error possible. The V call is TRBV7-2, the J call TRBJ2-5, with 8 positions matching TRBD1. CDR3 length equals 14 residues. CDR1 is SGHTA and CDR2 is FQGNSA in the germline V gene. CDR3 DNA sequence: TGTGCCAGCAGCTCCTGGGACAGGCAAGAGGCCCAGTACTTC. Protein: CASSSWDRQEAQYF.

This clonotype was seen ten or more times. The V call is TRBV20-1, the J call TRBJ2-5, with D uncertain. Germline-derived CDR1 and CDR2 are DFQATT and SNEGSKA (reference sequence). Trimming stripped 6 bases from V and 4 bases from J, with 12 bases between. There are 12 residues in the CDR3. Here the CDR3 reads CSAFGSVETQYF. The CDR3 DNA is TGCAGTGCCTTCGGTTCAGTAGAGACCCAGTACTTC.